This TCR beta chain was obtained from a study of cytomegalovirus exposure and HLA in healthy donors. General study findings and limits: Rates of TCR association differed by HLA locus in a later analysis, with DRB1 highest and HLA-C lowest.

About this clone itself: Its antigen is unknown.

Trimming removed 2 bases from V and 8 bases from J; junction bases left unmatched: 9. CDR3 length: 15 residues. CDR1 is WNHNN and CDR2 is SYGVQD in the germline V gene (reference sequence). PCR employed 60 Vbeta and 13 Jbeta primers. Data came from immunoSEQ multiplex PCR; TCRdb stores just in-frame clones and leaves some out. Among 140,000 to 150,000 clones, roughly 10% were seen once, and the ten largest hold 1.8%. This TCR was sampled from a man in his fifties in good health and CMV-seronegative. The rearrangement uses TRBV10-1 and TRBJ1-2, with 9 nucleotides matching TRBD1. Sequencing was done on a sample of PBMCs. The CDR3 region has the DNA TGCGCCAGCAGTGAGACCCGTTGGACAGGGGTCGGCTACACCTTC. Translation gives CASSETRWTGVGYTF.